Each of the 27 T cell receptor beta chains below was sequenced from the same sample in a study of CD8 T cells in Susac syndrome (dated by TCRdb to the late 2010s). Receptor libraries were prepared by the immunoSEQ multiplex PCR assay. RNA was extracted with the RNeasy kit and 0.5 to 1 ug was reverse transcribed using random hexamers. Clones were called with MiXCR by TCRdb after fastp trimmed the public reads at Q25, and only in-frame beta chains were retained. One record per CDR3 amino acid sequence lists the most common genes and DNA. For this sample the table gives 240,000 or so distinct CDR3 sequences, of which about 96% were detected only once. About 0.095% of the sample comes from the top ten. The sample taken for sequencing was CD4+ T cells from PBMCs. All receptors come from a human donor with Susac syndrome.

The V call is TRBV20-1, the J call TRBJ2-1; 11 positions agree with TRBD2. This CDR3 has 14 amino acids. Germline V CDR1 and CDR2: DFQATT, SNEGSKA (reference sequence). Trimming at V came to 1 base and at J to 6 bases, leaving 2 bases not matched to a gene. The CDR3 DNA sequence: TGCAGTGCTAGAGGACTAGCGGGAAGCAATGAGCAGTTCTTC. This encodes CSARGLAGSNEQFF.

The chain recombines TRBV30 with TRBJ1-1; D is unclear. The V end was cut by 4 bases, the J end by 8 bases, with 26 bases between. The germline gives CDR1 GTSNPN, CDR2 SVGIG (reference sequence). This CDR3 region has 16 residues. CDR3: CAWNLIRGGKVSEAFF. DNA for the CDR3: TGTGCCTGGAATTTGATACGGGGAGGGAAAGTCAGCGAAGCTTTCTTT.

The chain employs TRBV27 and TRBJ2-5; 11 bases agree with TRBD2. The CDR3 runs 16 residues. V lost 0 bases and J lost 5; bases outside the gene matches: 5. Germline V lookup: CDR1 MNHEY, CDR2 SMNVEV (reference sequence). The DNA for the CDR3 is TGTGCCAGCAGTTTATCACTAGCGGGAGTTGGGGAGACCCAGTACTTC. The encoded protein is CASSLSLAGVGETQYF.

The table lists this clonotype with a few counts. This chain's CDR3 is CSVLLTYEQYF. DNA for the CDR3: TGCAGCGTTCTCTTAACCTACGAGCAGTACTTC. This chain connects TRBV29-1 to TRBJ2-7; D uncertain. There are 11 residues in the CDR3. The germline gives CDR1 SQVTM, CDR2 ANQGSEA. Between the trimmed V and J ends, which lost 5 bases and 2 bases, there was a span of 7 bases.

V is TRBV2 and J is TRBJ2-5; TRBD2 agrees at 10 bases. The ends lost 5 bases at V and 5 bases at J; junction bases unmatched: 8. The CDR3 is 15 residues long. Germline CDR1 reads SNHLY; CDR2 reads FYNNEI. This chain's CDR3 is CASSWTSGSGETQYF. The CDR3 DNA reads as TGTGCCAGCAGTTGGACTAGCGGCAGCGGGGAGACCCAGTACTTC.

This clonotype was counted a single time. The CDR3 sequence is CASSQRAGLETQYF. CDR3 nucleotides: TGTGCCAGCAGCCAAAGAGCGGGACTGGAGACCCAGTACTTC. V gene TRBV3-1 combines with J gene TRBJ2-5, with 7 bases identical to TRBD2. Germline V CDR1 and CDR2: LGHDT, YNNKEL (reference sequence). The CDR3 has 14 residues. V dropped 2 bases and J dropped 5; count of bases not matched to a gene: 5.

The chain carries TRBV5-4 and TRBJ2-5; tentatively, D is TRBD2 (6 bases). The CDR3 is made up of 14 amino acids. CDR1 and CDR2 (germline): SGHNT, YYREEE (reference sequence). Deletions cut 4 bases from V and 1 base from J, with 11 bases between. The CDR3 sequence is CASSVLAIQETQYF. The CDR3 DNA reads as TGTGCCAGCAGCGTTCTAGCGATCCAAGAGACCCAGTACTTC.

The J gene is TRBJ2-7, the V gene TRBV10-3, with a possible D match to TRBD1 (7 bases). The CDR3 totals 12 residues. Germline loops: CDR1 ENHRY, CDR2 SYGVKD. Trimming removed 4 bases at V and 6 bases at J, with 10 bases between. The CDR3 is CAISAQGGEQYF. In DNA, the CDR3 is TGTGCCATCAGTGCGCAGGGGGGCGAGCAGTACTTC.

The chain combines TRBV7-3 with TRBJ2-7, with 12 bases fitting TRBD2. This CDR3 is built from 15 residues. Trimming took 6 bases from V and 6 from J; bases not matched to a gene: 9. Germline V gene data show CDR1 as SGHTA and CDR2 as FQGTGA. CDR3 DNA sequence: TGTGCCAGCAGTTTCGGACTAGCGGGATCCGGCGAGCAGTACTTC. Translated, it gives CASSFGLAGSGEQYF.

The CDR3 protein is CSAPWAASGGETQYF. In nucleotides, the CDR3 is TGCAGTGCCCCATGGGCTGCTTCCGGGGGGGAGACCCAGTACTTC. The V gene is TRBV20-1, the J gene TRBJ2-5, with TRBD2 matching over 7 bases. Trimming took 6 bases from V and 5 from J; bases not matched to a gene: 15. There are 15 residues in the CDR3. Germline V lookup: CDR1 DFQATT, CDR2 SNEGSKA (reference sequence).

The V and J genes are TRBV29-1 and TRBJ2-1; no clear D. This CDR3 has 10 amino acids. Germline CDR1 reads SQVTM; CDR2 reads ANQGSEA. V was clipped by 4 bases and J by 7 bases, with 5 bases between them. CDR3 in amino acids: CSVGGNEQFF. In DNA form, the CDR3 reads TGCAGCGTTGGGGGTAATGAGCAGTTCTTC.

The chain combines TRBV7-3 with TRBJ2-7; 11 bases are shared with TRBD1. The CDR3 loop spans 15 amino acids. Germline CDR1 is SGHTA and CDR2 is FQGTGA. The trim removed 6 bases at V and 6 bases at J, leaving 10 bases unmatched. CDR3 nucleotides: TGTGCCAGCAGGCCAGGGACAGGGGGAGGTAGCGAGCAGTACTTC. This gives the protein CASRPGTGGGSEQYF.

The V gene is TRBV30, the J gene TRBJ1-1; tentatively, D is TRBD1 (5 bases). Deletions cut 2 bases from V and 0 bases from J, with 16 bases between. The CDR3 is made up of 16 amino acids. The germline gives CDR1 GTSNPN, CDR2 SVGIG (reference sequence). As DNA, the CDR3 is TGTGCCTGGAGTTGGTTCCTGGGGGTCTTGAACACTGAAGCTTTCTTT. It yields the protein CAWSWFLGVLNTEAFF.

V usage is TRBV2 and J usage is TRBJ1-2, with D unresolved. Trimming shortened V by 6 bases and J by 2 bases, and 16 bases separated the two germline ends. There are 15 residues in the CDR3. Per the germline V gene, CDR1 is SNHLY and CDR2 is FYNNEI. The CDR3 protein is CASRKRALTNYGYTF. The CDR3 DNA reads as TGTGCCAGCAGGAAAAGGGCCCTAACCAACTATGGCTACACCTTC.

The rearrangement links TRBV12-3 or TRBV12-4 to TRBJ2-7; maybe TRBD1 (6 bases). V dropped 1 base and J dropped 2 bases, with 12 bases sitting between them. The length of the CDR3 is 15 residues. This CDR3 reads CASSLGVGQTYEQYF. The CDR3 DNA sequence: TGTGCCAGCAGTTTAGGGGTCGGACAGACCTACGAGCAGTACTTC.

The CDR3 coding sequence is TGTGCCTGGAATGAACTTTACGGGAGCCACACAGATACGCAGTATTTT. Protein product: CAWNELYGSHTDTQYF. This chain links TRBV30 with TRBJ2-3; a weak D match, TRBD2 (6 bases). Germline V gene lookup returns CDR1 GTSNPN and CDR2 SVGIG (reference sequence). Trimming cost V 4 bases and J 2 bases, with 19 bases left between them. This CDR3 has 16 residues.

J is TRBJ2-5 and V is TRBV5-1; D possibly corresponds to TRBD1 (5 bases). The CDR3 sequence is 14 residues long. From germline, CDR1 is SGHRS and CDR2 YFSETQ. V lost 0 bases and J 7 bases, leaving 13 bases between the germline ends. The CDR3 coding sequence is TGCGCCAGCAGCTTGGACAGGCCCCGCGGGACCCAGTACTTC. Protein product: CASSLDRPRGTQYF. Variable domain in full (rest from reference TRBV5-1 and TRBJ2-5): KAGVTQTPRYLIKTRGQQVTLSCSPISGHRSVSWYQQTPGQGLQFLFEYFSETQRNKGNFPGRFSGRQFSNSRSEMNVSTLELGDSALYLCASSLDRPRGTQYFGPGTRLLVL.

The chain has TRBV9 and TRBJ2-7, with 7 bases matching TRBD1. Per the germline V gene, CDR1 is SGDLS and CDR2 is YYNGEE. The CDR3 consists of 12 residues. Trimming at V came to 4 bases and at J to 6 bases, leaving 4 bases not matched to a gene. The chain's CDR3 is CASSSEGAEQYF. In nucleotides, the CDR3 is TGTGCCAGCAGCTCTGAGGGGGCCGAGCAGTACTTC.

The V call is TRBV9, the J call TRBJ1-5; D might be TRBD1 (6 bases). Trimming left V 3 bases short and J 0 bases short, with 22 bases between. The CDR3 extends over 19 amino acids. Germline CDR1 is SGDLS and CDR2 is YYNGEE. CDR3 loop: CASSEEQGTSSYSNQPQHF. The CDR3 DNA sequence: TGTGCCAGCAGCGAAGAGCAGGGGACATCTTCTTATAGCAATCAGCCCCAGCATTTT.

This clonotype has a single count. V usage is TRBV15 and J usage is TRBJ2-5; unclear D gene. The CDR3 sequence is 16 residues long. V lost 0 bases and J 2 bases, leaving 13 bases between the germline ends. The V gene's germline CDR1 is LNHNV and CDR2 YYDKDF (reference sequence). In DNA form, the CDR3 reads TGTGCCACCAGCAGAGATCCAGCGCCCACACAAGAGACCCAGTACTTC. Translation gives CATSRDPAPTQETQYF.

The chain couples TRBV3-1 to TRBJ2-1, with D tentatively TRBD1 or TRBD2 (5 bases each). The germline V gene encodes CDR1 LGHDT and CDR2 YNNKEL (reference sequence). CDR3 length: 17 residues. The V gene lost 0 bases and the J gene lost 7 bases, with 19 bases spanning the gap. The CDR3 sequence is CASSQDSGTDRANEQFF. In DNA, the CDR3 is TGTGCCAGCAGCCAAGATTCTGGGACCGATAGGGCGAATGAGCAGTTCTTC.

The chain combines TRBV10-3 with TRBJ2-6; tentatively, D is TRBD1 (5 bases). The CDR3 has 17 amino acids. V was pared by 8 bases and J by 2 bases, with 19 bases between. Germline V gene sequence: CDR1 ENHRY, CDR2 SYGVKD. The CDR3 bases are TGTGCCATCGCGCAGGGCTCATCTTCAACTGGGGCCAACGTCCTGACTTTC. Translation: CAIAQGSSSTGANVLTF.

The chain combines TRBV9 with TRBJ2-5, with 9 positions matching TRBD1. Germline V gives CDR1 SGDLS, CDR2 YYNGEE. This CDR3 contains 16 residues. V shed 0 bases and J 7 bases; nucleotides not matched to a gene: 10. The CDR3 region has the DNA TGTGCCAGCAGCGTAGCGGGGGGACAGGGACAATCGACCCAGTACTTC. Residues: CASSVAGGQGQSTQYF.

The chain employs TRBV6-6 and TRBJ2-2; 7 positions agree with TRBD2. The V gene's germline CDR1 is MNHNY and CDR2 SVGAGI (reference sequence). The length of the CDR3 is 15 residues. The trim removed 7 bases at V and 5 bases at J, leaving 10 bases unmatched. The CDR3 nucleotides read TGTGCCAGCACATCGGCGGGAGAGAATACCGGGGAGCTGTTTTTT. Its protein is CASTSAGENTGELFF.

V and J are TRBV4-1 and TRBJ2-3; possible D gene TRBD2, 5 bases. The CDR3 totals 21 residues. Germline values: CDR1 MGHRA, CDR2 YSYEKL. V dropped 0 bases and J dropped 6 bases, with 31 bases sitting between them. The CDR3 DNA reads as TGCGCCAGCAGCCAAGACTCCCTGGATGAGGTTAGCGCTCTTAAAAAGGATACGCAGTATTTT. This codes for CASSQDSLDEVSALKKDTQYF.

The rearrangement links TRBV25-1 to TRBJ1-1, with D possibly matching TRBD1 (5 bases). The germline gives CDR1 MGHDK, CDR2 SYGVNS. The CDR3 spans 14 residues. With 7 bases removed from V and 4 bases from J, the gap between germline ends came to 16 bases. The CDR3 here is CASNRGPETTEAFF. In nucleotides, the CDR3 is TGTGCCAGCAACCGGGGCCCCGAGACCACTGAAGCTTTCTTT.

The rearrangement links TRBV10-1 to TRBJ2-7, with 7 bases identical to TRBD1. The CDR3 contains 14 residues. CDR1 and CDR2 (germline): WNHNN, SYGVQD (reference sequence). With 6 bases clipped from V and 3 bases from J, the junction kept 8 bases outside the gene matches. For the CDR3, the DNA is TGCGCCAGCAGCGGTGGGACAGACCACTACGAGCAGTACTTC. Amino acid sequence: CASSGGTDHYEQYF.